One and the same sample provided the 27 T cell receptor beta chains below, sequenced in a study of blood T cell repertoires in COVID-19. The data were produced by immunoSEQ multiplex PCR, yet TCRdb's version contains in-frame clones alone and is incomplete. The sample comprises about 300,000 clones, 70% to 90% of which are singletons, and 10% rests with the top ten. The sequenced sample was PBMCs or T cells enriched from blood (not recorded which). The source is a young woman who had recovered from COVID-19.

In this sample, this clone turned up many times. The chain couples TRBV12-3 or TRBV12-4 to TRBJ1-6, with D maybe TRBD1 (5 bases). The CDR3 consists of 13 residues. The V end was cut by 3 bases, the J end by 9 bases, with 9 bases between. Here the CDR3 DNA reads TGTGCCAGCAGTTTGGGGGAGGGTTCACCCCTCCACTTT. Protein: CASSLGEGSPLHF.

The chain recombines TRBV12-5 with TRBJ1-2; no definite D call. This CDR3 comprises 14 residues. Germline V gene lookup returns CDR1 LGHNT and CDR2 FRNRAP. V was clipped by 1 base and J by 4 bases, with 10 bases between them. CDR3 coding DNA: TGTGCTAGTGGTTTGGGCAGTTCAAGCTATGGCTACACCTTC. Translation: CASGLGSSSYGYTF.

CDR3 region: CASSLPGSGSRNIQYF. CDR3 bases: TGTGCCAGCAGTCTCCCCGGAAGCGGGAGTCGAAACATTCAGTACTTC. The rearrangement links TRBV28 to TRBJ2-4; TRBD2 agrees at 8 bases. CDR3 length: 16 residues. Trimming took 5 bases from V and 6 from J; bases not matched to a gene: 12. Germline V CDR1 and CDR2: MDHEN, SYDVKM.

The V gene is TRBV5-6, the J gene TRBJ1-2, with TRBD1 as a possible D gene (5 bases). Germline loops: CDR1 SGHDT, CDR2 YYEEEE. V was cut by 2 bases and J by 7 bases, with 9 bases left in between. CDR3 length: 12 residues. The CDR3 DNA reads as TGTGCCAGCAGCTTCAGGGCGACTGGCTACACCTTC. Protein product: CASSFRATGYTF.

CDR3 DNA sequence: TGTGCCAGCATGGGACCCGGGAGTGCGTTAGTCGAGCAGTACTTC. This translates into CASMGPGSALVEQYF. J is TRBJ2-7 and V is TRBV27; TRBD2 is a possible D gene (6 bases). The CDR3 has 15 amino acids. The germline V gene has CDR1 MNHEY and CDR2 SMNVEV (reference sequence). Trimming shortened V by 7 bases and J by 6 bases, and 22 bases separated the two germline ends.

About this clone: Other DNA sequences of this sample code for an identical CDR3. This rearrangement joins TRBV20-1 to TRBJ1-1; 9 bases are a match to TRBD1. Germline assignment: CDR1 DFQATT and CDR2 SNEGSKA (reference sequence). The CDR3 covers 12 residues. The J segment lost 6 bases and the V segment lost 3 bases, leaving 2 bases of the junction unmatched. In nucleotides, the CDR3 is TGCAGTGCTAGTAGACAGGGGGCTGAAGCTTTCTTT. Translated: CSASRQGAEAFF.

The gene calls are TRBV18 and TRBJ2-7, with D uncertain. This CDR3 spans 14 amino acids. The germline gives CDR1 KGHSH, CDR2 LQKENI. Trimming left V 2 bases short and J 0 bases short, with 8 bases between. In DNA, the CDR3 is TGTGCCAGCTCACCAATGGAGAGCTCCTACGAGCAGTACTTC. Translated, it gives CASSPMESSYEQYF.

The rearrangement links TRBV11-2 to TRBJ1-4; weak D call: TRBD1 (5 bases). Trimming removed 5 bases at V and 6 bases at J, with 19 bases between. The CDR3 is 16 residues long. The germline gives CDR1 SGHAT, CDR2 FQNNGV. The CDR3 region is CASSKGNSGNDEKLFF. The CDR3 bases are TGTGCCAGCAGCAAGGGGAATTCAGGGAACGATGAAAAACTGTTTTTT.

The rearrangement uses TRBV4-2 and TRBJ1-2, with 7 bases identical to TRBD1. Trimming took 4 bases from V and 4 from J; bases not matched to a gene: 3. Germline assignment: CDR1 LGHNA and CDR2 YNFKEQ. The CDR3 totals 13 residues. As DNA, the CDR3 is TGTGCCAGCAGCCTTGGGACAGTCTATGGCTACACCTTC. Its translation: CASSLGTVYGYTF.

This chain connects TRBV28 to TRBJ1-6; no clear D. The CDR3 loop spans 14 amino acids. Germline CDR1 MDHEN, CDR2 SYDVKM. Trimming took off 6 bases at V and 5 bases at J, with 11 bases between the two ends. CDR3 residues: CASSVLRNNSPLHF. The DNA of the CDR3 is TGTGCCAGCAGCGTACTCCGTAATAATTCACCCCTCCACTTT.

J is TRBJ2-1 and V is TRBV9; 9 bases match TRBD2. The CDR3 loop spans 15 amino acids. Germline CDR1 SGDLS, CDR2 YYNGEE. V lost 2 bases, J lost 6 bases, and 6 bases stayed unmatched. This chain's CDR3 is CASSVGGGAFNEQFF. The CDR3 DNA reads TGTGCCAGCAGCGTCGGCGGGGGGGCATTCAATGAGCAGTTCTTC.

The rearrangement uses TRBV18 and TRBJ1-2; D is possibly TRBD1 (5 bases). V lost 0 bases and J lost 4, with 6 bases in between. The CDR3 length is 13 residues. In germline, CDR1 is KGHSH, CDR2 LQKENI. The CDR3 nucleotides are TGTGCCAGCTCACCACCGGGGGGCTATGGCTACACCTTC. Its protein product is CASSPPGGYGYTF.

The J gene is TRBJ2-1, the V gene TRBV10-1, with D possibly TRBD2 on 6 matching bases. Between the trimmed V and J ends, which lost 4 bases and 7 bases, there was a span of 14 bases. Germline CDR1 reads WNHNN; CDR2 reads SYGVQD (reference sequence). This CDR3 spans 14 amino acids. The CDR3 reads CASSGPGDSNEQFF. The CDR3 DNA reads as TGCGCCAGCAGTGGGCCGGGAGATTCGAATGAGCAGTTCTTC.

The CDR3 coding sequence is TGTGCCATCAGTGAGAAGGGGCGGACTACGAACACTGAAGCTTTCTTT. Translating gives CAISEKGRTTNTEAFF. This chain links TRBV10-3 with TRBJ1-1; TRBD1 is a possible D gene (5 bases). The CDR3 covers 16 residues. V lost 2 bases and J lost 1, with 14 bases in between. Germline CDR1 and CDR2: ENHRY and SYGVKD.

The chain couples TRBV10-1 to TRBJ2-1, with D tentatively TRBD1 (6 bases). The germline V gene has CDR1 WNHNN and CDR2 SYGVQD (reference sequence). The CDR3 has 13 residues. The germline V and J ends were trimmed by 3 bases and 4 bases, with 7 bases remaining between them. In DNA, the CDR3 is TGCGCCAGCAGTGATGGACAGTACAATGAGCAGTTCTTC. It is translated as CASSDGQYNEQFF.

The chain recombines TRBV7-2 with TRBJ2-7; TRBD2 aligns across 14 bases. CDR1 is SGHTA and CDR2 is FQGNSA in the germline V gene. CDR3 length: 18 amino acids. Trimming cost V 2 bases and J 2 bases; bases outside gene matches: 8. The CDR3 sequence: CASSLKRGLAGVPYEQYF. The DNA of the CDR3 is TGTGCCAGCAGCTTAAAAAGGGGACTAGCGGGAGTCCCCTACGAGCAGTACTTC.

J is TRBJ1-5 and V is TRBV6-5, with 7 nucleotides matching TRBD1. CDR3 size: 13 residues. J was trimmed by 7 bases and V by 7 bases; bases with no gene match: 7. The germline gives CDR1 MNHEY, CDR2 SVGAGI. The CDR3 nucleotides are TGTGCCAGCAACCAGGGGGTAAGACAGCCCCAGCATTTT. This translates into CASNQGVRQPQHF.

V is TRBV7-3 and J is TRBJ1-2; D not resolved. The CDR3 has 13 residues. Per germline, CDR1 SGHTA and CDR2 FQGTGA. The V and J ends lost 5 bases and 2 bases respectively, with 9 bases between them. The CDR3 DNA sequence: TGTGCCAGCAGCCCCGGAGAGAACTATGGCTACACCTTC. It codes for CASSPGENYGYTF. The full variable domain, its missing parts supplied by reference TRBV7-3 and TRBJ1-2, is GAGVSQTPSNKVTEKGKYVELRCDPISGHTALYWYRQSLGQGPEFLIYFQGTGAADDSGLPNDRFFAVRPEGSVSTLKIQRTERGDSAVYLCASSPGENYGYTFGSGTRLTVV.

The V and J genes are TRBV27 and TRBJ2-3; tentative D call: TRBD1 (6 bases). The CDR3 is made up of 15 amino acids. The germline V gene has CDR1 MNHEY and CDR2 SMNVEV (reference sequence). V was shortened by 5 bases and J by 2 bases, with 14 bases between the two germline ends. This CDR3 reads CASSPIDRYTDTQYF. Here the CDR3 DNA reads TGTGCCAGCAGTCCTATCGACAGGTACACAGATACGCAGTATTTT.

The rearrangement links TRBV25-1 to TRBJ1-1; 8 nucleotides line up with TRBD1. The CDR3 runs 17 residues. V shed 1 base, J shed 3 bases, and the junction held 10 bases outside the gene matches. CDR1 MGHDK and CDR2 SYGVNS come from the germline V gene. The chain's CDR3 is CASSEFPGQGGDTEAFF. The CDR3 DNA reads TGTGCCAGCAGTGAATTCCCAGGACAGGGAGGGGACACTGAAGCTTTCTTT.

The chain employs TRBV5-8 and TRBJ2-3, with D maybe TRBD2 (5 bases). CDR1 SGHTS and CDR2 YDEGEE come from the germline V gene. V lost 0 bases and J lost 2, with 13 bases in between. The CDR3 has 16 residues. CDR3 residues: CASSLGGHQITDTQYF. The CDR3, as DNA: TGTGCCAGCAGCTTGGGAGGGCATCAAATCACAGATACGCAGTATTTT.

The CDR3 loop is CASSTDWGELFF. The CDR3 DNA is TGTGCCAGTAGTACCGACTGGGGGGAGCTGTTTTTT. The chain is built from TRBV19 and TRBJ2-2; D not resolved. Germline loops: CDR1 LNHDA, CDR2 SQIVND (reference sequence). The CDR3 extends over 12 amino acids. Trimming left V 4 bases short and J 8 bases short, with 8 bases between.

The chain recombines TRBV2 with TRBJ1-5, with D perhaps matching TRBD1 (5 bases). V was pared by 7 bases and J by 9 bases, with 16 bases between. CDR1 and CDR2 (germline): SNHLY, FYNNEI. This CDR3 is built from 13 residues. DNA of the CDR3: TGTGCCAGCACTCTATCGGGGGATCCGCCCCAGCATTTT. It codes for CASTLSGDPPQHF. Supplemented by reference TRBV2 and TRBJ1-5, the full variable domain reads EPEVTQTPSHQVTQMGQEVILRCVPISNHLYFYWYRQILGQKVEFLVSFYNNEISEKSEIFDDQFSVERPDGSNFTLKIRSTKLEDSAMYFCASTLSGDPPQHFGDGTRLSIL.

The chain links TRBV7-6 to TRBJ2-7; 7 nucleotides agree with TRBD2. J gave up 2 bases and V 1 base, and 5 bases lay outside the gene matches. The CDR3 runs 15 residues. Germline V CDR1 and CDR2: SGHVS, FNYEAQ. In nucleotides, the CDR3 is TGTGCCAGCAGCTTAGGGGGAGGGGCGGCCTACGAGCAGTACTTC. Encoded protein: CASSLGGGAAYEQYF.

This clone is a singleton in its sample. The V gene is TRBV5-1, the J gene TRBJ2-5; D unclear. This CDR3 region has 12 residues. The germline V and J ends were trimmed by 3 bases and 5 bases, with 8 bases remaining between them. Germline CDR1 and CDR2: SGHRS and YFSETQ. The CDR3, as DNA: TGCGCCAGCAGCTCGGAGAGCGAGACCCAGTACTTC. Protein: CASSSESETQYF.

In this sample, this clone turned up a few times. The CDR3 DNA reads TGTGCCAGCAGCAACCGCCAGGGGAACACTGAAGCTTTCTTT. Residues: CASSNRQGNTEAFF. The chain couples TRBV5-5 to TRBJ1-1, with a weak D call TRBD1 (5 bases). The CDR3 is 14 residues long. Germline V lookup: CDR1 SGHKS, CDR2 YYEKEE (reference sequence). Trimming removed 4 bases from V and 1 base from J, with 11 bases in between.

The sample holds one count of this clone. This rearrangement joins TRBV2 to TRBJ1-1; 8 bases line up with TRBD1. Germline loops: CDR1 SNHLY, CDR2 FYNNEI. J was trimmed by 6 bases and V by 3 bases; bases with no gene match: 12. The CDR3 is 16 amino acids. The CDR3 DNA follows: TGTGCCAGCAGTGACTGGACAGGGAAAGGGGTCGCTGAAGCTTTCTTT. The encoded protein is CASSDWTGKGVAEAFF.